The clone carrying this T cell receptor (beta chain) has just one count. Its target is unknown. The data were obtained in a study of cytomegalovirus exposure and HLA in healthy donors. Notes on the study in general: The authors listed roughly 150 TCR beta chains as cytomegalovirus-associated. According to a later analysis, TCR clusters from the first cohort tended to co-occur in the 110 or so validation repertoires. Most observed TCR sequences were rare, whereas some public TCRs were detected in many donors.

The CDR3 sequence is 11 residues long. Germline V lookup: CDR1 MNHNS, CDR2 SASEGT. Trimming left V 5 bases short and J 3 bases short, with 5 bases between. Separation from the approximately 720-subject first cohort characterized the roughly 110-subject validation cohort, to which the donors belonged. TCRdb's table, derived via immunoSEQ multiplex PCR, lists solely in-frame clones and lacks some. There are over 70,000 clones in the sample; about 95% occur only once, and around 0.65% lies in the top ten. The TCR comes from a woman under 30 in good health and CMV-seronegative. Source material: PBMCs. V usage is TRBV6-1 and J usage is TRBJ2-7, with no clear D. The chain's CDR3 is CASSFLYEQYF. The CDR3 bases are TGTGCCAGCAGTTTCCTCTACGAGCAGTACTTC.